These 17 T cell receptor beta chains share one sample of origin, sequenced in a study of control samples from healthy donors and cancer patients. The protocol was immunoSEQ multiplex PCR, while the TCRdb copy is restricted to in-frame clones and leaves out a portion. Of roughly 220,000 clones detected, about 94% appear once; the ten largest clones hold approximately 1.4%. Sequencing was done on a sample of blood. These TCRs come from a man aged 45-65 years in good health.

The chain combines TRBV5-1 with TRBJ1-1, with TRBD1 matching 8 bases. CDR1 is SGHRS, CDR2 YFSETQ, per germline. This CDR3 contains 16 residues. The trim removed 0 bases at V and 4 bases at J, leaving 8 bases unmatched. CDR3 in DNA: TGCGCCAGCAGCTTGGCCCCAGGGGGCTTGGCCACTGAAGCTTTCTTT. Its translation is CASSLAPGGLATEAFF.

The chain recombines TRBV5-1 with TRBJ1-1; TRBD1 matches at 9 bases. Germline V lookup: CDR1 SGHRS, CDR2 YFSETQ. The CDR3 runs to 16 residues. Trimming cost V 2 bases and J 2 bases; bases outside gene matches: 7. CDR3 nucleotides: TGCGCCAGCAGCTTAAGACAGGGGGAGGGCAACACTGAAGCTTTCTTT. Translating gives CASSLRQGEGNTEAFF.

The gene calls are TRBV19 and TRBJ1-5; D not certain. Germline CDR1 is LNHDA and CDR2 is SQIVND (reference sequence). This CDR3 has 13 amino acids. Trimming stripped 7 bases from V and 4 bases from J, with 11 bases between. CDR3 nucleotide sequence: TGTGCCAGTACCCAACAGATTAATCAGCCCCAGCATTTT. Protein sequence: CASTQQINQPQHF.

V usage is TRBV5-1 and J usage is TRBJ2-1; 8 positions match TRBD1. There are 15 residues in the CDR3. Per the germline V gene, CDR1 is SGHRS and CDR2 is YFSETQ. Trimming took 5 bases from V and 4 from J; bases not matched to a gene: 8. The CDR3, as DNA: TGCGCCAGCAGAAACGGACAGGGACATTACAATGAGCAGTTCTTC. Translating it yields CASRNGQGHYNEQFF.

The chain links TRBV5-1 to TRBJ1-3; 7 positions agree with TRBD1. This CDR3 is built from 17 residues. Trimming removed 0 bases from V and 0 bases from J; junction bases left unmatched: 6. Germline loops: CDR1 SGHRS, CDR2 YFSETQ. The chain's CDR3 is CASSLVVTGSSGNTIYF. The CDR3 nucleotides are TGCGCCAGCAGCTTGGTAGTGACAGGGAGCTCTGGAAACACCATATATTTT.

The chain has TRBV4-2 and TRBJ1-2, with D unresolved. V was shortened by 3 bases and J by 3 bases, with 5 bases between the two germline ends. The CDR3 extends over 12 amino acids. Per the germline V gene, CDR1 is LGHNA and CDR2 is YNFKEQ. CDR3 sequence reads: CASSQGYYGYTF. DNA for the CDR3: TGTGCCAGCAGCCAGGGGTACTATGGCTACACCTTC.

The chain is built from TRBV5-1 and TRBJ1-3; D is unclear. Germline CDR1 is SGHRS and CDR2 is YFSETQ. CDR3 length: 16 residues. Trimming removed 0 bases from V and 0 bases from J, with 10 bases in between. The CDR3 reads CASSLVPGFSGNTIYF. The CDR3 DNA sequence: TGCGCCAGCAGCTTGGTTCCGGGGTTCTCTGGAAACACCATATATTTT. The full variable domain, rest sourced from reference TRBV5-1 and TRBJ1-3, is KAGVTQTPRYLIKTRGQQVTLSCSPISGHRSVSWYQQTPGQGLQFLFEYFSETQRNKGNFPGRFSGRQFSNSRSEMNVSTLELGDSALYLCASSLVPGFSGNTIYFGEGSWLTVV.

This chain links TRBV4-3 with TRBJ1-5; perhaps TRBD1 as D (5 bases). CDR1 is LGHNA and CDR2 is YSLEER in the germline V gene. CDR3 length equals 14 residues. Trimming removed 0 bases from V and 5 bases from J, with 8 bases in between. The CDR3, as DNA: TGCGCCAGCAGCCAAGAGGGAGGGGATCAGCCCCAGCATTTT. Translation gives CASSQEGGDQPQHF.

The gene calls are TRBV28 and TRBJ1-2, with D possibly being TRBD1 (5 bases). This CDR3 spans 16 amino acids. The germline V and J ends were trimmed by 6 bases and 0 bases, with 17 bases remaining between them. The V gene's germline CDR1 is MDHEN and CDR2 SYDVKM. CDR3 sequence reads: CASSLLGAKANYGYTF. In DNA form, the CDR3 reads TGTGCCAGCAGCCTCCTAGGGGCTAAGGCTAACTATGGCTACACCTTC.

The rearrangement joins TRBV27 to TRBJ1-1; 8 bases are shared with TRBD1. This CDR3 has 14 residues. Germline V gene data show CDR1 as MNHEY and CDR2 as SMNVEV (reference sequence). V trimming: 4 bases; J trimming: 0 bases; junction bases outside the gene matches: 1. CDR3 loop: CASSYRGMNTEAFF. Here the CDR3 DNA reads TGTGCCAGCAGTTACAGGGGGATGAACACTGAAGCTTTCTTT.

This clone was found a few times. The chain is built from TRBV28 and TRBJ2-2, with 12 positions matching TRBD2. The junction had 10 bases not matched to a gene; V was cut back by 8 bases and J by 9 bases. CDR3 size: 15 residues. Germline V CDR1 and CDR2: MDHEN, SYDVKM. This CDR3 is CASPLATSGGRELFF. The CDR3 DNA reads TGTGCCAGCCCTTTAGCAACTAGCGGGGGGAGGGAGCTGTTTTTT.

The sample holds one count of this clone. The chain has TRBV30 and TRBJ2-3; 9 positions match TRBD2. Trimming removed 8 bases from V and 2 bases from J; junction bases left unmatched: 5. Germline CDR1 reads GTSNPN; CDR2 reads SVGIG (reference sequence). This CDR3 has 13 residues. The CDR3 coding sequence is TGTGCCCGAAGCGGGGGGAACACAGATACGCAGTATTTT. As protein: CARSGGNTDTQYF.

The chain joins TRBV7-2 to TRBJ2-6; TRBD2 agrees at 11 bases. The J segment lost 2 bases and the V segment lost 2 bases, leaving 8 bases of the junction unmatched. Germline V gene lookup returns CDR1 SGHTA and CDR2 FQGNSA. There are 19 residues in the CDR3. The CDR3: CASSLRPSGGITGANVLTF. CDR3 DNA sequence: TGTGCCAGCAGCTTAAGGCCTAGCGGGGGGATCACTGGGGCCAACGTCCTGACTTTC.

The gene calls are TRBV27 and TRBJ2-3; D gene ambiguous. V lost 2 bases and J lost 4, with 10 bases in between. The CDR3 is 14 amino acids. The germline V gene encodes CDR1 MNHEY and CDR2 SMNVEV (reference sequence). Here the CDR3 DNA reads TGTGCCAGCAGTTTAAGGATAGCCCCAGATACGCAGTATTTT. Amino acids: CASSLRIAPDTQYF.

J is TRBJ1-2 and V is TRBV19; D call uncertain. The germline CDR1 and CDR2 sequences are LNHDA and SQIVND (reference sequence). Trimming removed 7 bases from V and 0 bases from J, with 15 bases in between. The CDR3 contains 15 residues. The CDR3 nucleotides are TGTGCCAGTACTCACTCAGCGTTTTCTAACTATGGCTACACCTTC. Its protein is CASTHSAFSNYGYTF.

The V gene is TRBV4-2, the J gene TRBJ1-6; D unclear. The CDR3 spans 16 residues. V was shortened by 1 base and J by 7 bases, with 14 bases between the two germline ends. Germline V gives CDR1 LGHNA, CDR2 YNFKEQ. The CDR3, as DNA: TGTGCCAGCAGCCAAGCTAGGACGGCGGCCAATTCACCCCTCCACTTT. Its translation: CASSQARTAANSPLHF.

The genes are TRBV3-1 (or the pseudogene TRBV3-2) and TRBJ1-4; D call uncertain. This CDR3 is 15 amino acids long. The V and J ends lost 0 bases and 8 bases respectively, with 13 bases between them. Germline V gives CDR1 LGHDT, CDR2 YNNKEL (reference sequence). The CDR3 loop is CASSQDQSTREKLFF. The CDR3 DNA reads TGTGCCAGCAGCCAAGACCAGAGTACTAGAGAAAAACTGTTTTTT.